These T cell receptor beta chains were read from a single sample in a study of post-analysis software for immune sequencing data. Using its own MiXCR run on the PCR reads, TCRdb lists one record per CDR3 protein. The repertoire consists of hundreds of thousands of distinct CDR3 sequences, with around 50% occurring once and the leading ten covering 4.6%. Sequences were obtained from blood. Receptors were obtained from a girl aged 5 to 17 with multiple sclerosis. CDR3s include the opening cysteine and the closing phenylalanine or tryptophan. Each record gives: CDR3 DNA, CDR3 protein, V gene, CDR3 length, clone size, D gene, J gene. D genes are given only for firm matches. Clone size appears in some rows only: once, few, many, or a class for an expanded clone.

CDR3nt: TGTGCCAGCAGTTTTGGGGCTCCCTCCTACGAGCAGTACTTC; CDR3aa: CASSFGAPSYEQYF; v_gene: TRBV12-3/TRBV12-4; len: 14; abundance: .; d_gene: .; j_gene: TRBJ2-7
CDR3nt: TGTGCCAGCAGCCGACAGCACACCGGGGAGCTGTTTTTT; CDR3aa: CASSRQHTGELFF; v_gene: TRBV9; len: 13; abundance: few; d_gene: .; j_gene: TRBJ2-2
CDR3nt: TGTGCCAGCAGCTTAGGGGACAGGGGGTCACTAGGTTACGAGCAGTACTTC; CDR3aa: CASSLGDRGSLGYEQYF; v_gene: TRBV7-8; len: 17; abundance: few; d_gene: TRBD1; j_gene: TRBJ2-7
CDR3nt: TGCGCCAGCAGCTCGGACACCTCCTATGGCTACACCTTC; CDR3aa: CASSSDTSYGYTF; v_gene: TRBV5-1; len: 13; abundance: .; d_gene: .; j_gene: TRBJ1-2
CDR3nt: TGCAGTGCTAGGGCCGACAGGGGGTACACAGATACGCAGTATTTT; CDR3aa: CSARADRGYTDTQYF; v_gene: TRBV20-1; len: 15; abundance: .; d_gene: TRBD1; j_gene: TRBJ2-3
CDR3nt: TGCAGTGCTAGTCTAGCGGAGGGGGGGACCCAGTACTTC; CDR3aa: CSASLAEGGTQYF; v_gene: TRBV20-1; len: 13; abundance: .; d_gene: .; j_gene: TRBJ2-5
CDR3nt: TGTGCCAGCAGTGGGCGTCCTGCGGGCACTGAAGCTTTCTTT; CDR3aa: CASSGRPAGTEAFF; v_gene: TRBV25-1; len: 14; abundance: .; d_gene: .; j_gene: TRBJ1-1
CDR3nt: TGCAGTGCTAGGGGGACAGGGGGCCCACTAGGAGAGACCCAGTACTTC; CDR3aa: CSARGTGGPLGETQYF; v_gene: TRBV20-1; len: 16; abundance: .; d_gene: TRBD1; j_gene: TRBJ2-5
CDR3nt: TGTGCCAGCAGGAAACAGGGTCAGCACTACGAGCAGTACTTC; CDR3aa: CASRKQGQHYEQYF; v_gene: TRBV7-9; len: 14; abundance: .; d_gene: .; j_gene: TRBJ2-7
CDR3nt: TGTGCCAGCAGCTCATTAAGCGGGGCCGCCTACAATGAGCAGTTCTTC; CDR3aa: CASSSLSGAAYNEQFF; v_gene: TRBV7-3; len: 16; abundance: .; d_gene: TRBD2; j_gene: TRBJ2-1
CDR3nt: TGTGCCAGCAGCTTACGTTCGACAGCCCAAGAGACCCAGTACTTC; CDR3aa: CASSLRSTAQETQYF; v_gene: TRBV7-3; len: 15; abundance: .; d_gene: .; j_gene: TRBJ2-5
CDR3nt: TGCAGCGCCAATTTACCCTACGAGCAGTACTTC; CDR3aa: CSANLPYEQYF; v_gene: TRBV29-1; len: 11; abundance: .; d_gene: .; j_gene: TRBJ2-7
CDR3nt: TGTGCCAGCAGCCCGACAGGGAAGGTGGAGACCCAGTACTTC; CDR3aa: CASSPTGKVETQYF; v_gene: TRBV7-8; len: 14; abundance: .; d_gene: TRBD1; j_gene: TRBJ2-5
CDR3nt: TGTGCCAGCAGTTTACTCAGGGTCCTCCCGTTCTTC; CDR3aa: CASSLLRVLPFF; v_gene: TRBV12-3/TRBV12-4; len: 12; abundance: .; d_gene: .; j_gene: TRBJ2-1
CDR3nt: TGTGCCAGCAGCTTAGTACAGGACCCCTACGAGCAGTACTTC; CDR3aa: CASSLVQDPYEQYF; v_gene: TRBV7-8; len: 14; abundance: .; d_gene: .; j_gene: TRBJ2-7
CDR3nt: TGTGCCAGCAGCCAAGATTTGACAGCGAACTACGAGCAGTACTTC; CDR3aa: CASSQDLTANYEQYF; v_gene: TRBV4-2; len: 15; abundance: .; d_gene: .; j_gene: TRBJ2-7
CDR3nt: TGTGCCAGCAGTTACTCGGACTACGCAGATACGCAGTATTTT; CDR3aa: CASSYSDYADTQYF; v_gene: TRBV6-2/TRBV6-3; len: 14; abundance: .; d_gene: .; j_gene: TRBJ2-3
CDR3nt: TGTGCCAGCAGTTTGACTGGGAAGGGCGTCCTGACTTTC; CDR3aa: CASSLTGKGVLTF; v_gene: TRBV12-3/TRBV12-4; len: 13; abundance: .; d_gene: .; j_gene: TRBJ2-6
CDR3nt: TGTGCCAGCAGCTTGGACAGGGGGCGGATCGGGGAGCTGTTTTTT; CDR3aa: CASSLDRGRIGELFF; v_gene: TRBV7-6; len: 15; abundance: .; d_gene: TRBD1; j_gene: TRBJ2-2
CDR3nt: TGTGCCAGCAGTGAATGGGACTCTTTGGAGCAGTTCTTC; CDR3aa: CASSEWDSLEQFF; v_gene: TRBV6-4; len: 13; abundance: few; d_gene: .; j_gene: TRBJ2-1
CDR3nt: TGTGCCACAACCTCCCCTCGCAACATTCAGTACTTC; CDR3aa: CATTSPRNIQYF; v_gene: TRBV12-3/TRBV12-4; len: 12; abundance: .; d_gene: .; j_gene: TRBJ2-4
CDR3nt: TGCAGCGTTGAAGGACGTAAGGAGGCTTTGGGCACTGAAGCTTTCTTT; CDR3aa: CSVEGRKEALGTEAFF; v_gene: TRBV29-1; len: 16; abundance: .; d_gene: .; j_gene: TRBJ1-1
CDR3nt: TGTGCCAGCAGCTTGGACAGGGGGCGGCCCCAGCATTTT; CDR3aa: CASSLDRGRPQHF; v_gene: TRBV11-2; len: 13; abundance: few; d_gene: TRBD1; j_gene: TRBJ1-5
CDR3nt: TGTGCCAGCAGCCATGATCCCTACACCTCCAACTACGAGCAGTACTTC; CDR3aa: CASSHDPYTSNYEQYF; v_gene: TRBV14; len: 16; abundance: few; d_gene: .; j_gene: TRBJ2-7
CDR3nt: TGTGCCAGCAGTTTTGGGACAGGAGCCCCAGGGGGGCAGTACTTC; CDR3aa: CASSFGTGAPGGQYF; v_gene: TRBV27; len: 15; abundance: .; d_gene: TRBD1; j_gene: TRBJ2-7
CDR3nt: TGCAGTGCTCCGCCGGGACTAGCGCCTTACAATGAGCAGTTCTTC; CDR3aa: CSAPPGLAPYNEQFF; v_gene: TRBV20-1; len: 15; abundance: .; d_gene: TRBD2; j_gene: TRBJ2-1
CDR3nt: TGTGCCAGCAGCTTACTTGAGGTAGCGAAGCAGTTCTTC; CDR3aa: CASSLLEVAKQFF; v_gene: TRBV13; len: 13; abundance: .; d_gene: .; j_gene: TRBJ2-1
CDR3nt: TGTGCCAGCAGAATCGGGGGGACAGGGGGCGCAGGCACTGAAGCTTTCTTT; CDR3aa: CASRIGGTGGAGTEAFF; v_gene: TRBV6-6; len: 17; abundance: .; d_gene: TRBD1; j_gene: TRBJ1-1
CDR3nt: TGCAGTGCCCCCGGGGAGGGGGCGGATACGCAGTATTTT; CDR3aa: CSAPGEGADTQYF; v_gene: TRBV20-1; len: 13; abundance: .; d_gene: .; j_gene: TRBJ2-3